What follows are 17 T cell receptor beta chains derived from one specimen sequenced in a study of T-cell reconstitution after alpha-beta-depleted transplantation in children. Researchers prepared the TCRbeta library using unique molecular identifiers, the study reports. TCRdb recomputed calls from the PCR reads with MiXCR, one row per CDR3 protein. The sample consists of around 190,000 distinct CDR3 sequences, approximately 6.9% of them appearing once. The sequenced sample was PBMCs, obtained before TCRalphabeta/CD19-depleted stem cell transplant. The source of these receptors is a boy between 2 and 10 years old with acute lymphoblastic leukemia, due to receive a stem cell transplant.

The rearrangement joins TRBV2 to TRBJ1-1; maybe TRBD1 (5 bases). Germline CDR1 reads SNHLY; CDR2 reads FYNNEI. Trimming took off 6 bases at V and 4 bases at J, with 24 bases between the two ends. This CDR3 comprises 17 residues. The CDR3 protein is CASSTNTGTTLRTEAFF. The DNA of the CDR3 is TGTGCCAGCAGCACTAATACCGGGACCACCCTTCGCACTGAAGCTTTCTTT.

A few counts support this clonotype. The rearrangement links TRBV28 to TRBJ2-5; the match to TRBD2 covers 8 bases. The CDR3 consists of 12 residues. Germline V gene data show CDR1 as MDHEN and CDR2 as SYDVKM. V was pared by 9 bases and J by 4 bases, with 4 bases of the junction left unmatched. CDR3 sequence reads: CASPGGGETQYF. CDR3 DNA: TGTGCCAGTCCCGGGGGGGGAGAGACCCAGTACTTC.

The table lists this clonotype with many counts. The rearrangement joins TRBV20-1 to TRBJ1-1; D uncertain. Looked up from germline, CDR1 is DFQATT and CDR2 is SNEGSKA (reference sequence). V was pared by 3 bases and J by 6 bases, with 11 bases between. The CDR3 loop spans 12 amino acids. The CDR3 here is CSASWPAAEAFF. The CDR3 DNA follows: TGCAGTGCTAGTTGGCCGGCGGCTGAAGCTTTCTTT.

This clonotype occurred many times. The genes are TRBV6-6 and TRBJ2-6, with no clear D. Germline-derived CDR1 and CDR2 are MNHNY and SVGAGI (reference sequence). The germline V and J ends were trimmed by 8 bases and 6 bases, with 11 bases remaining between them. The CDR3 totals 13 residues. The CDR3 reads CASVGFEANVLTF. CDR3 sequence (DNA): TGTGCCAGCGTAGGTTTTGAGGCCAACGTCCTGACTTTC.

This clonotype was detected a few times. The rearrangement uses TRBV9 and TRBJ2-7, with 11 bases fitting TRBD2. Germline V lookup: CDR1 SGDLS, CDR2 YYNGEE. V was pared by 3 bases and J by 7 bases, with 12 bases of the junction left unmatched. This CDR3 has 16 residues. The CDR3 is CASSDPTSGGAREQYF. Written as DNA, the CDR3 is TGTGCCAGCAGCGACCCCACTAGCGGGGGAGCGAGGGAGCAGTACTTC. Together with reference TRBV9 and TRBJ2-7, the CDR3 gives the full variable domain: DSGVTQTPKHLITATGQRVTLRCSPRSGDLSVYWYQQSLDQGLQFLIQYYNGEERAKGNILERFSAQQFPDLHSELNLSSLELGDSALYFCASSDPTSGGAREQYFGPGTRLTVT.

This clonotype was found many times. The chain employs TRBV6-1 and TRBJ2-3; 9 bases fit TRBD2. CDR3 length: 15 amino acids. Germline V gives CDR1 MNHNS, CDR2 SASEGT. Germline trimming cut 8 bases from V and 6 bases from J; bases unmatched to any gene: 12. CDR3 DNA: TGTGCCAGCGCCCCGCCGGCGGGGGGGAAGGATACGCAGTATTTT. It encodes CASAPPAGGKDTQYF.

This clonotype was recorded many times. V and J are TRBV2 and TRBJ2-3, with D unresolved. The CDR3 totals 14 residues. V was cut by 7 bases and J by 4 bases, with 15 bases left in between. Germline assignment: CDR1 SNHLY and CDR2 FYNNEI. CDR3 bases: TGTGCCAGCATTTTCGCCTTGGGCCCAGATACGCAGTATTTT. Its translation is CASIFALGPDTQYF.

This clonotype showed up just a few times. This sequence joins TRBV20-1 and TRBJ2-7, with D hard to call. The CDR3 contains 15 residues. CDR1 is DFQATT, CDR2 SNEGSKA, per germline (reference sequence). Trimming pared 2 bases from V and 1 base from J, leaving 15 bases between. The CDR3 bases are TGCAGTGCTAGATTGACCAAGGGAAAATCCTACGAGCAGTACTTC. Encoded protein: CSARLTKGKSYEQYF.

The V and J genes are TRBV10-2 and TRBJ2-7, with D possibly matching TRBD2 (6 bases). V was pared by 0 bases and J by 6 bases, with 9 bases between. In germline, CDR1 is WSHSY, CDR2 SAAADI. This CDR3 comprises 13 residues. The CDR3 DNA follows: TGCGCCAGCAGTGAGTCCGGGGGTTCCGAGCAGTACTTC. It translates to CASSESGGSEQYF.

This clonotype was detected ten times or more. This chain links TRBV28 with TRBJ2-1, with 8 bases identical to TRBD1. CDR3 length: 15 residues. Looked up from germline, CDR1 is MDHEN and CDR2 is SYDVKM. With V trimmed by 7 bases and J by 9 bases, 14 bases remained unmatched. CDR3 coding DNA: TGTGCCAGCAACCTAGGGACAGGTCGAACGAGTGAGCAGTTCTTC. It translates to CASNLGTGRTSEQFF.

Ten or more counts support this clonotype. This chain connects TRBV5-6 to TRBJ2-1; D gene unclear. V lost 1 base to trimming and J lost 7 bases, with 15 bases between them. The CDR3 sequence is 15 residues long. Germline CDR1 and CDR2: SGHDT and YYEEEE. The CDR3 region has the DNA TGTGCCAGCAGCTTGAACCCCAGTAGGGTTAATGAGCAGTTCTTC. Encoded protein: CASSLNPSRVNEQFF.

This clonotype was observed a handful of times. The genes are TRBV20-1 and TRBJ1-5, with D perhaps TRBD1 (5 bases). CDR3 length: 12 residues. V gave up 0 bases and J gave up 7 bases, with 7 bases separating them. CDR1 is DFQATT and CDR2 is SNEGSKA in the germline V gene (reference sequence). CDR3 sequence reads: CSAREGGQPQHF. The CDR3 nucleotides read TGCAGTGCTAGAGAGGGGGGACAGCCCCAGCATTTT.

This clonotype occurred many times. The rearrangement joins TRBV11-2 to TRBJ2-1, with TRBD1 matching 7 bases. CDR3 length equals 15 residues. Germline CDR1 is SGHAT and CDR2 is FQNNGV. V shed 2 bases, J shed 6 bases, and the junction held 7 bases outside the gene matches. Written as DNA, the CDR3 is TGTGCCAGCAGCTTACCCGGGACAGCTATCAATGAGCAGTTCTTC. It is translated as CASSLPGTAINEQFF.

This clonotype has a count of ten or more. V and J are TRBV18 and TRBJ1-5, with a weak D call TRBD1 (6 bases). This CDR3 is 14 amino acids long. The germline gives CDR1 KGHSH, CDR2 LQKENI. Trimming took 3 bases from V and 5 from J, leaving 11 bases between them. This CDR3 is CASSPQQGDQPQHF. Here the CDR3 DNA reads TGTGCCAGCTCACCCCAACAGGGCGATCAGCCCCAGCATTTT.

The V call is TRBV3-1, the J call TRBJ2-1, with 8 bases identical to TRBD2. Trimming removed 5 bases from V and 5 bases from J; junction bases left unmatched: 14. The germline V gene encodes CDR1 LGHDT and CDR2 YNNKEL (reference sequence). The CDR3 has 17 amino acids. The CDR3 protein is CASSNPGAGGLNNEQFF. The CDR3 DNA is TGTGCCAGCAGCAACCCCGGGGCGGGGGGACTAAACAATGAGCAGTTCTTC.

Ten or more counts support this clonotype. The V gene is TRBV15, the J gene TRBJ2-1; the D gene could be TRBD1 or TRBD2 (5 bases each). The CDR3 consists of 15 residues. Deletions cut 3 bases from V and 6 bases from J, with 15 bases between. CDR1 is LNHNV and CDR2 is YYDKDF in the germline V gene (reference sequence). CDR3 sequence (DNA): TGTGCCACCAGCAGCCTATCGGGACGGTTCAATGAGCAGTTCTTC. Translation: CATSSLSGRFNEQFF.

This clonotype has a single count. This chain's CDR3 is CSARDPLRGTNEKLFF. The CDR3 coding sequence is TGCAGTGCTAGAGATCCTCTCAGGGGAACTAATGAAAAACTGTTTTTT. The gene calls are TRBV20-1 and TRBJ1-4; D perhaps matches TRBD1 (6 bases). CDR1 is DFQATT, CDR2 SNEGSKA, per germline (reference sequence). The CDR3 contains 16 residues. Between the trimmed V and J ends, which lost 0 bases and 1 base, there was a span of 12 bases.